The 9 T cell receptor beta chains below all came from one sample that was sequenced in a study of OX40 agonist ivuxolimab in advanced cancers. Sequenced by immunoSEQ multiplex PCR; TCRdb stores in-frame clones only, minus some. The data contain about 73,000 clones, about 90% of them singletons. The specimen comprised CD4+ or CD8+ T cells sorted from blood, sampled in a trial of the OX40 agonist ivuxolimab. These receptors all stem from an adult with an advanced solid tumor such as melanoma, head and neck, liver or kidney cancer.

V gene TRBV27 combines with J gene TRBJ2-7; 8 bases are shared with TRBD2. The CDR3 sequence is 18 residues long. V trimming: 2 bases; J trimming: 0 bases; junction bases outside the gene matches: 12. CDR1 and CDR2 from the germline V gene are MNHEY and SMNVEV (reference sequence). The CDR3 reads CASSLGFEAGVPSYEQYF. CDR3 nucleotide sequence: TGTGCCAGCAGTTTAGGGTTCGAAGCGGGAGTCCCCTCCTACGAGCAGTACTTC.

The chain uses TRBV6-6 and TRBJ2-5; 9 bases align to TRBD2. The CDR3 has 16 residues. Germline V gene lookup returns CDR1 MNHNY and CDR2 SVGAGI (reference sequence). V dropped 5 bases and J dropped 5; count of bases not matched to a gene: 12. The CDR3 loop reads CASSGSGRPSRETQYF. The CDR3 bases are TGTGCCAGCAGTGGCAGCGGGAGGCCCAGCCGGGAGACCCAGTACTTC.

The chain is built from TRBV28 and TRBJ1-1, with TRBD1 as a possible D gene (5 bases). The germline gives CDR1 MDHEN, CDR2 SYDVKM. CDR3 length: 18 amino acids. V dropped 4 bases and J dropped 0 bases, with 21 bases sitting between them. CDR3 bases: TGTGCCAGCAGTTCCCGAGGGGCAGCCTCACTCATGAACACTGAAGCTTTCTTT. It specifies CASSSRGAASLMNTEAFF.

This chain uses TRBV5-3 with TRBJ2-3, with D hard to call. TRBV5-3 is placed among ORFs of uncertain function. This CDR3 has 14 residues. V was trimmed by 5 bases and J by 1 base, leaving 11 bases between them. CDR3 loop: CARRVVTGTDTQYF. The DNA of the CDR3 is TGTGCCAGAAGGGTTGTGACGGGCACAGATACGCAGTATTTT.

The J gene is TRBJ1-2, the V gene TRBV2; 9 bases are a match to TRBD1. The length of the CDR3 is 16 residues. CDR1 and CDR2 from the germline V gene are SNHLY and FYNNEI. Losses at the gene ends were 4 bases for V and 1 base for J; bases not matched to a gene: 7. DNA for the CDR3: TGTGCCAGCAGTGCAACAGGGGGCAATTATAACTATGGCTACACCTTC. It encodes CASSATGGNYNYGYTF.

This clone occurred a few times. The chain's CDR3 is CASSITATYEQYF. The DNA for the CDR3 is TGTGCCAGCAGTATCACAGCAACCTACGAGCAGTACTTC. This sequence joins TRBV2 and TRBJ2-7; no firm D call. V was pared by 5 bases and J by 2 bases, with 10 bases between. Germline CDR1 is SNHLY and CDR2 is FYNNEI. This CDR3 region has 13 residues.

This rearrangement joins TRBV7-2 to TRBJ2-1, with 9 bases fitting TRBD2. The CDR3 spans 18 residues. Per germline, CDR1 SGHTA and CDR2 FQGNSA. J was trimmed by 5 bases and V by 2 bases; bases with no gene match: 13. The CDR3 sequence: CASSLYSGRSPRDNEQFF. The CDR3 DNA reads as TGTGCCAGCAGCTTATATAGCGGGAGAAGTCCTCGGGACAATGAGCAGTTCTTC.

J is TRBJ1-1 and V is TRBV6-1; possibly TRBD1 for D (6 bases). Germline assignment: CDR1 MNHNS and CDR2 SASEGT. The germline V and J ends were trimmed by 6 bases and 2 bases, with 10 bases remaining between them. The CDR3 totals 13 residues. The CDR3 sequence is CASRGAANTEAFF. The CDR3 DNA reads TGTGCCAGCAGGGGGGCGGCAAACACTGAAGCTTTCTTT.

The V gene is TRBV7-8, the J gene TRBJ1-3; D may be TRBD1 (6 bases). Germline V gene sequence: CDR1 SGHVS, CDR2 FQNEAQ. The V end was cut by 5 bases, the J end by 1 base, with 18 bases between. This CDR3 contains 17 residues. The CDR3 DNA is TGTGCCAGCAGCCATTTAACAGGGTCTTTTTCTGGAAACACCATATATTTT. This codes for CASSHLTGSFSGNTIYF.